This TCR beta chain was recorded in a study of read filtering for tumor transcriptome and immune sequencing. The overall study: R-ISS stage counts were 8 or 9 for I, about 17 for II, more than 5 for III.

This clonotype was seen only a few times. No antigen is known for it. Germline V gives CDR1 LNHDA, CDR2 SQIVND (reference sequence). CDR3 size: 14 residues. The V segment lost 2 bases and the J segment 1 base; nucleotides outside the gene matches: 1. The library was built from about 400 ng RNA with molecular barcoded adaptors for alpha/delta and beta/gamma chains. One entry per CDR3 protein, called by TCRdb with MiXCR from the reads. Of around 41,000 distinct CDR3 sequences listed, roughly 15% are singletons. The study, taken as a whole, reports: Single-read clonotypes: around 81% of IR-seq clonotypes (around 3.5% of reads), 65% to 75% of RNA-seq clonotypes (44.6% of reads).

The chain combines TRBV19 with TRBJ1-1; 7 bases map to TRBD1. The sequence came from a donor aged 40 or older with multiple myeloma. Sequenced input: a population of CD138-negative cells sorted from bone marrow. The CDR3: CASSIRQGNTEAFF. Written as DNA, the CDR3 is TGTGCCAGTAGTATACGACAGGGGAACACTGAAGCTTTCTTT.